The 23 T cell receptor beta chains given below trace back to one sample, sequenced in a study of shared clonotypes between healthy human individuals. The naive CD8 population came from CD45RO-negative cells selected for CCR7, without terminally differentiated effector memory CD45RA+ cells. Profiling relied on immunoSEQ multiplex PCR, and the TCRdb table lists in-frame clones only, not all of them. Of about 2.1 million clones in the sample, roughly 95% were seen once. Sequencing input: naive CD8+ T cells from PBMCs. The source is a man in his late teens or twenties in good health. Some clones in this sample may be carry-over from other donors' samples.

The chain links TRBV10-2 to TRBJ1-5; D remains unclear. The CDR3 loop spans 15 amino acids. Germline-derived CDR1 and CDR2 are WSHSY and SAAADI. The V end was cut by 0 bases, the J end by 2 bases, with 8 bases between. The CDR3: CASSESGMGNQPQHF. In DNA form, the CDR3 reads TGCGCCAGCAGTGAGTCAGGGATGGGCAATCAGCCCCAGCATTTT.

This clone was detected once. The CDR3 is CASSSGRPNYGYTF. The CDR3 DNA is TGTGCCAGCAGCTCGGGCCGTCCCAACTATGGCTACACCTTC. The J gene is TRBJ1-2, the V gene TRBV7-2, with D unclear. Germline V lookup: CDR1 SGHTA, CDR2 FQGNSA. The length of the CDR3 is 14 residues. V was clipped by 4 bases and J by 2 bases, with 11 bases between them.

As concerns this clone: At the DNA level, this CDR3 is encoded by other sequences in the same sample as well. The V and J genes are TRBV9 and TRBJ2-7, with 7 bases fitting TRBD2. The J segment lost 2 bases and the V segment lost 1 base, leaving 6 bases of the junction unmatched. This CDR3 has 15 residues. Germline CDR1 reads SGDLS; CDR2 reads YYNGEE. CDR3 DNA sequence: TGTGCCAGCAGCGTAAGCGGGACCGCTACCTACGAGCAGTACTTC. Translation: CASSVSGTATYEQYF.

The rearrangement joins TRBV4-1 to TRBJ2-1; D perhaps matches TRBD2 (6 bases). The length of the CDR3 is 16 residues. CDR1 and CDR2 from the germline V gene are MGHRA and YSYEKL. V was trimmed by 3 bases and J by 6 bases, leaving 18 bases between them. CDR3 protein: CASSQYSGDSINEQFF. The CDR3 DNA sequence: TGCGCCAGCAGCCAGTACAGTGGGGACTCGATCAATGAGCAGTTCTTC.

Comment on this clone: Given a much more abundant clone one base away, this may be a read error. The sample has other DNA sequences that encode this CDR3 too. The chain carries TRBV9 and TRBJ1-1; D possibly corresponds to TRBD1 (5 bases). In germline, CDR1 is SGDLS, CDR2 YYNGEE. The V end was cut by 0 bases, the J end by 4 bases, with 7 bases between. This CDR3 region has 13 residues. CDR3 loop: CASSVGGTTEAFF. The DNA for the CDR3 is TGTGCCAGCAGCGTAGGTGGGACCACTGAAGCTTTCTTT. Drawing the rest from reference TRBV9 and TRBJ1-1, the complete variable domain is DSGVTQTPKHLITATGQRVTLRCSPRSGDLSVYWYQQSLDQGLQFLIQYYNGEERAKGNILERFSAQQFPDLHSELNLSSLELGDSALYFCASSVGGTTEAFFGQGTRLTVV.

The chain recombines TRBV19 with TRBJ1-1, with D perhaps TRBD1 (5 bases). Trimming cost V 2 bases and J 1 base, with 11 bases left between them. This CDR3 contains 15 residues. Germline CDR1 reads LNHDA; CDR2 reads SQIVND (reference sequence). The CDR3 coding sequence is TGTGCCAGTAGTATATACGGGACGGCGAACACTGAAGCTTTCTTT. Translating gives CASSIYGTANTEAFF. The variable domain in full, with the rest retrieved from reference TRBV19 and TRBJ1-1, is DGGITQSPKYLFRKEGQNVTLSCEQNLNHDAMYWYRQDPGQGLRLIYYSQIVNDFQKGDIAEGYSVSREKKESFPLTVTSAQKNPTAFYLCASSIYGTANTEAFFGQGTRLTVV.

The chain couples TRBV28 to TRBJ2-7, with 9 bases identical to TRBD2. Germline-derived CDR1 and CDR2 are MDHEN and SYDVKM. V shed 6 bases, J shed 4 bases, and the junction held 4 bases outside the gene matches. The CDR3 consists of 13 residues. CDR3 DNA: TGTGCCAGCAGGCTTAGCGGGAGTTACGAGCAGTACTTC. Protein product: CASRLSGSYEQYF.

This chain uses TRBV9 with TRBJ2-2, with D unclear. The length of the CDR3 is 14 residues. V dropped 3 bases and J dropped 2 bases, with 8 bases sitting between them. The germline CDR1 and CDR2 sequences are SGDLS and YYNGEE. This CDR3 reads CASSGYRNTGELFF. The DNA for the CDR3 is TGTGCCAGCAGCGGATACAGAAACACCGGGGAGCTGTTTTTT.

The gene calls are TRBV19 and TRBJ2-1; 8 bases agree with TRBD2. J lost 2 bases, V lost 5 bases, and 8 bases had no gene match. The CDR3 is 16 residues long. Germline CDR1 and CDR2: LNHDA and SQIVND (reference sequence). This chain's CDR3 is CASSFTSGGPYNEQFF. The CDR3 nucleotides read TGTGCCAGTAGTTTCACTAGCGGTGGGCCCTACAATGAGCAGTTCTTC.

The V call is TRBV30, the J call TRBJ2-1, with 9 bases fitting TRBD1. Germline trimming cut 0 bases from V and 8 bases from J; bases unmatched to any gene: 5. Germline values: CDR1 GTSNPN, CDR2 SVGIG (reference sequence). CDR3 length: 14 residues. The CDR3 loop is CAWSVGTGFDEQFF. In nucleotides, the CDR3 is TGTGCCTGGAGTGTGGGGACAGGGTTTGATGAGCAGTTCTTC.

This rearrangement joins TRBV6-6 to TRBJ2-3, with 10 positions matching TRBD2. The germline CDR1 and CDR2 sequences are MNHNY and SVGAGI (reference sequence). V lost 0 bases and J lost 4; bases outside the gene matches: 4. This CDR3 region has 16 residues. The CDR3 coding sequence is TGTGCCAGCAGTTACTCAAGCGGGAGGGCCGCAGATACGCAGTATTTT. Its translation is CASSYSSGRAADTQYF.

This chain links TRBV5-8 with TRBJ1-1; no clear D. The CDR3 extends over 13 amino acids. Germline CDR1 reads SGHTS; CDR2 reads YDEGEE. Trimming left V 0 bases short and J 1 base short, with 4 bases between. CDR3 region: CASSLAENTEAFF. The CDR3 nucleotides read TGTGCCAGCAGCTTGGCCGAGAACACTGAAGCTTTCTTT.

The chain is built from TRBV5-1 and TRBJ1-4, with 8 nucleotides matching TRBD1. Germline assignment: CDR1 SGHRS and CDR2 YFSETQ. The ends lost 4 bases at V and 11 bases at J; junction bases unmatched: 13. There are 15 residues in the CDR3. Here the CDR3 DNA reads TGCGCCAGCAGCCCTGGGACAGGTGGTTCGGGGAAACTGTTTTTT. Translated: CASSPGTGGSGKLFF.

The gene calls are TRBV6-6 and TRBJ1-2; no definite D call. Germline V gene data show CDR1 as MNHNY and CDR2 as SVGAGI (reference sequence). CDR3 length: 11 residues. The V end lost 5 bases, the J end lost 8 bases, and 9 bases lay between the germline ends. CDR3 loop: CASSTGIGYTF. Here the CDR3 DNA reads TGTGCCAGCAGTACGGGGATCGGCTACACCTTC.

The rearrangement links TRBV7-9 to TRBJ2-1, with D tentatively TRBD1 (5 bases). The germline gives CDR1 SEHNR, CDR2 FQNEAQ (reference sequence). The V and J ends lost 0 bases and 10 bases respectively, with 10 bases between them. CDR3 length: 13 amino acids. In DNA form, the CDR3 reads TGTGCCAGCAGCTTAGCGGGGCTTCAGGAGCAGTTCTTC. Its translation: CASSLAGLQEQFF.

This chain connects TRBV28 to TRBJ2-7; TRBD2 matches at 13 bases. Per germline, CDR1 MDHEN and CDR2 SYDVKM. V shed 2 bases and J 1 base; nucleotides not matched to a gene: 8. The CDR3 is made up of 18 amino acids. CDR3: CASSLRRGTSGKSYEQYF. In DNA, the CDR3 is TGTGCCAGCAGTTTACGAAGAGGGACTAGCGGGAAGTCCTACGAGCAGTACTTC.

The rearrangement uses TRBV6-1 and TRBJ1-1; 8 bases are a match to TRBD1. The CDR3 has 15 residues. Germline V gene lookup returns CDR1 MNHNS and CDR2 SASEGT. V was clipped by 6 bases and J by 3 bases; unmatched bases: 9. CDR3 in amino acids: CASSDPTGADTEAFF. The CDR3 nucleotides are TGTGCCAGCAGCGACCCGACAGGGGCTGACACTGAAGCTTTCTTT.

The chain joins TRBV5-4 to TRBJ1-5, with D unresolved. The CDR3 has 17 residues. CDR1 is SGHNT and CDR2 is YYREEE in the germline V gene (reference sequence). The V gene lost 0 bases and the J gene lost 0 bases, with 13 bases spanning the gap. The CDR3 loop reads CASSLVRQALSNQPQHF. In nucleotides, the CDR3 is TGTGCCAGCAGCTTGGTTCGGCAGGCTCTTAGCAATCAGCCCCAGCATTTT. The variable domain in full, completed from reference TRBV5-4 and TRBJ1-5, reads ETGVTQSPTHLIKTRGQQVTLRCSSQSGHNTVSWYQQALGQGPQFIFQYYREEENGRGNFPPRFSGLQFPNYSSELNVNALELDDSALYLCASSLVRQALSNQPQHFGDGTRLSIL.

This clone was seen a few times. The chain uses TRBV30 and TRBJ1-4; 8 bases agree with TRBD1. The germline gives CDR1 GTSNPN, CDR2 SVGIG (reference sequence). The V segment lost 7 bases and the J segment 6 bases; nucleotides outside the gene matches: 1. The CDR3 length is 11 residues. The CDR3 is CASTGDEKLFF. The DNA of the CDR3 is TGTGCCTCGACAGGGGATGAAAAACTGTTTTTT.

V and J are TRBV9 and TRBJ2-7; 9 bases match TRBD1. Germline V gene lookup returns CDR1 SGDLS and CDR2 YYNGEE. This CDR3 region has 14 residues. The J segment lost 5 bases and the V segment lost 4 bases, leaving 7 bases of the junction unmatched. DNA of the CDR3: TGTGCCAGCAGCTTACAGGGGGCTACCGACGAGCAGTACTTC. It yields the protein CASSLQGATDEQYF.

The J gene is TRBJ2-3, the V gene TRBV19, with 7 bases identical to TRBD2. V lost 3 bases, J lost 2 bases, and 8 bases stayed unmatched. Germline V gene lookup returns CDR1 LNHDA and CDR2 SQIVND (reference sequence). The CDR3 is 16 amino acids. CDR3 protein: CASSILGGSYTDTQYF. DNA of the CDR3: TGTGCCAGTAGTATTCTTGGCGGGAGCTACACAGATACGCAGTATTTT.

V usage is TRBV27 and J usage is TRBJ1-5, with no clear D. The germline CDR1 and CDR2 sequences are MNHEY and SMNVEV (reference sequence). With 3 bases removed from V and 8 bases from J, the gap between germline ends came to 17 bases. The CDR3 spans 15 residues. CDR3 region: CASSLRDTRAEPQHF. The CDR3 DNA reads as TGTGCCAGCAGTTTGAGAGACACGCGGGCTGAGCCCCAGCATTTT.

The CDR3 region has the DNA TGTGCCAGCAGCGTAGAGGTGGGAGGTATGTATGAGCAGTTCTTC. Protein product: CASSVEVGGMYEQFF. V gene TRBV9 combines with J gene TRBJ2-1; a weak D match, TRBD2 (6 bases). V lost 0 bases and J lost 8, with 15 bases in between. This CDR3 comprises 15 residues. Germline V gene data show CDR1 as SGDLS and CDR2 as YYNGEE.